This entry concerns a single T cell receptor (beta chain). Clones were read by immunoSEQ multiplex PCR, and TCRdb kept only the in-frame ones, dropping some. The sample comprises about 38,000 clones, about 82% of which are singletons, and 21% rests with the top ten. This specimen comes from a study of OX40 agonist ivuxolimab in advanced cancers. Study context: Prior therapy, whether anti-PD-1, anti-PD-L1 or anti-CTLA-4, was allowed, and less than 45% had some.

CDR1 and CDR2 from the germline V gene are LNHDA and SQIVND (reference sequence). This CDR3 contains 17 residues. The V and J ends lost 3 bases and 5 bases, in that order; junction bases with no gene match: 11. Exclusion of a patient followed from autoimmune disease history or systemic immunosuppression. Blood specimens came from baseline, cycle 4 day 1, and cycle 7 day 1. The sequence derives from an adult with an advanced solid tumor such as melanoma, head and neck, liver or kidney cancer. The genes are TRBV19 and TRBJ2-2, with 8 bases matching TRBD1. The sequencing here drew on CD4+ or CD8+ T cells sorted from blood, taken in a trial of the OX40 agonist ivuxolimab. The CDR3 region has the DNA TGTGCCAGTAGTATCGACACAGGGGGTGGTGGTACCGGGGAGCTGTTTTTT. Translating it yields CASSIDTGGGGTGELFF. Full variable domain (remainder filled in from reference TRBV19 and TRBJ2-2): DGGITQSPKYLFRKEGQNVTLSCEQNLNHDAMYWYRQDPGQGLRLIYYSQIVNDFQKGDIAEGYSVSREKKESFPLTVTSAQKNPTAFYLCASSIDTGGGGTGELFFGEGSRLTVL.